These 12 T cell receptor beta chains were all obtained from the same sample, sequenced in a study of T cell repertoires in cytomegalovirus infection. No cognate antigen is known for these TCRs. Each CDR3 protein is one row after TCRdb ran MiXCR on the reads. The sample yields about 740,000 distinct CDR3 sequences, 30% to 40% seen once. The material sequenced was cultured PBMCs, taken from culture after CMV antigen stimulation. The source is a human donor in good health (CMV status not recorded). Some clones in this sample may be carry-over from other donors' samples.

CDR3 residues: CAWSATGRARETQYF. CDR3 bases: TGTGCCTGGAGTGCAACCGGGAGGGCCCGTGAGACCCAGTACTTC. The chain is built from TRBV30 and TRBJ2-5; TRBD2 aligns across 8 bases. The CDR3 runs 15 residues. V lost 1 base and J lost 5; bases outside the gene matches: 9. Germline V gives CDR1 GTSNPN, CDR2 SVGIG (reference sequence). Together with reference TRBV30 and TRBJ2-5, the CDR3 gives the full variable domain: SQTIHQWPATLVQPVGSPLSLECTVEGTSNPNLYWYRQAAGRGLQLLFYSVGIGQISSEVPQNLSASRPQDRQFILSSKKLLLSDSGFYLCAWSATGRARETQYFGPGTRLLVL.

This chain uses TRBV10-3 with TRBJ2-3; D is unclear. The CDR3 has 13 amino acids. Trimming took off 4 bases at V and 2 bases at J, with 7 bases between the two ends. From germline, CDR1 is ENHRY and CDR2 SYGVKD. The CDR3 sequence is CAISAVITDTQYF. In DNA form, the CDR3 reads TGTGCCATCAGTGCGGTCATCACAGATACGCAGTATTTT.

This clonotype was found a few times. The chain carries TRBV12-3 or TRBV12-4 and TRBJ2-1, with D tentatively TRBD1 (6 bases). The CDR3 loop spans 16 amino acids. V was cut by 5 bases and J by 2 bases, with 16 bases left in between. CDR3 sequence: CASSLGQRGPYNEQFF. DNA for the CDR3: TGTGCCAGCAGTCTTGGACAGAGAGGCCCCTACAATGAGCAGTTCTTC.

V and J are TRBV28 and TRBJ1-4; D is ambiguous. CDR3 length equals 13 residues. Deletions cut 6 bases from V and 12 bases from J, with 17 bases between. Germline CDR1 is MDHEN and CDR2 is SYDVKM. The DNA for the CDR3 is TGTGCCAGCAGAGTTAAGACTCGACCCCAACTGTTTTTT. Its protein product is CASRVKTRPQLFF.

The CDR3: CASSPRDRVYSNQPQHF. The CDR3 nucleotides read TGTGCCAGCAGTCCCCGGGACAGGGTGTATAGCAATCAGCCCCAGCATTTT. The rearrangement links TRBV12-3 or TRBV12-4 to TRBJ1-5; TRBD1 aligns across 9 bases. Trimming cost V 5 bases and J 0 bases; bases outside gene matches: 8. The CDR3 length is 17 residues.

The sample holds a few counts of this clonotype. V usage is TRBV20-1 and J usage is TRBJ1-2; D may be TRBD1 (5 bases). Per germline, CDR1 DFQATT and CDR2 SNEGSKA (reference sequence). This CDR3 comprises 12 residues. Trimming removed 6 bases from V and 8 bases from J, with 16 bases in between. The CDR3 protein is CSADDSRRGYTF. The CDR3 DNA is TGCAGTGCGGACGACAGTCGCAGGGGCTACACCTTC.

In its sample, this clonotype was seen a few times. The gene calls are TRBV7-8 and TRBJ2-1, with 7 bases identical to TRBD1. This CDR3 has 14 amino acids. Trimming removed 5 bases from V and 9 bases from J; junction bases left unmatched: 10. Germline-derived CDR1 and CDR2 are SGHVS and FQNEAQ. CDR3 DNA sequence: TGTGCCAGCAGCGCACCGGACAGGCACGGTGAGCAGTTCTTC. This encodes CASSAPDRHGEQFF.

This clonotype was seen at least ten times. CDR3 sequence: CASSLAGQLTEAFF. The CDR3 DNA sequence: TGTGCCAGCAGCTTAGCGGGACAGCTCACTGAAGCTTTCTTT. The chain employs TRBV7-2 and TRBJ1-1; the match to TRBD1 covers 7 bases. The germline gives CDR1 SGHTA, CDR2 FQGNSA. The CDR3 totals 14 residues. Unmatched junction bases numbered 2, after V lost 0 bases and J lost 4 bases.

This clonotype was counted ten times or more. The rearrangement uses TRBV7-2 and TRBJ1-1; TRBD1 matches 10 bases. Germline assignment: CDR1 SGHTA and CDR2 FQGNSA. The CDR3 length is 14 residues. J was trimmed by 4 bases and V by 4 bases; bases with no gene match: 3. Written as DNA, the CDR3 is TGTGCCAGCAGCTCCCGGGACAGGGGCACTGAAGCTTTCTTT. Its translation is CASSSRDRGTEAFF.

This clonotype showed up many times. This chain joins TRBV11-2 and TRBJ2-7, with D perhaps TRBD2 (5 bases). The CDR3 consists of 15 residues. Trimming removed 5 bases at V and 0 bases at J, with 14 bases between. CDR1 is SGHAT, CDR2 FQNNGV, per germline. The CDR3 reads CASSISGALSYEQYF. Here the CDR3 DNA reads TGTGCCAGCAGCATAAGCGGAGCTCTCTCCTACGAGCAGTACTTC. The full variable domain, with the rest looked up from reference TRBV11-2 and TRBJ2-7, is EAGVAQSPRYKIIEKRQSVAFWCNPISGHATLYWYQQILGQGPKLLIQFQNNGVVDDSQLPKDRFSAERLKGVDSTLKIQPAKLEDSAVYLCASSISGALSYEQYFGPGTRLTVT.

The chain employs TRBV12-3 or TRBV12-4 and TRBJ2-7, with TRBD1 matching 9 bases. This CDR3 region has 13 residues. J lost 2 bases, V lost 8 bases, and 4 bases had no gene match. The CDR3 DNA reads as TGTGCCAGCCGTCGACAGGGGGCCTACGAGCAGTACTTC. Translated, it gives CASRRQGAYEQYF.

The chain employs TRBV28 and TRBJ2-1; tentatively, D is TRBD2 (6 bases). Germline CDR1 and CDR2: MDHEN and SYDVKM. The CDR3 loop spans 14 amino acids. With 6 bases removed from V and 9 bases from J, the gap between germline ends came to 18 bases. The CDR3 sequence is CASSSPGGHGEQFF. In DNA form, the CDR3 reads TGTGCCAGCAGCTCACCCGGGGGTCACGGTGAGCAGTTCTTC.